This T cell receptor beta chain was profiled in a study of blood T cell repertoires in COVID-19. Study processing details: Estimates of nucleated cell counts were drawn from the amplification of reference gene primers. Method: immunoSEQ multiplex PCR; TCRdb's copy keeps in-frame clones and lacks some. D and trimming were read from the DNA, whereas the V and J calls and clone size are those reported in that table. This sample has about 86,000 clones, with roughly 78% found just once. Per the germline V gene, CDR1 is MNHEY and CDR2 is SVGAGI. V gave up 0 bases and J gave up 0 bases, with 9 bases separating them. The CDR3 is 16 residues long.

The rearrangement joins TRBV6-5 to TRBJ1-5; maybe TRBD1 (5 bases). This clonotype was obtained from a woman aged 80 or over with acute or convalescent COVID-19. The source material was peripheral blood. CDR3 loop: CASSYSGAYSNQPQHF. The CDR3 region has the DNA TGTGCCAGCAGTTACTCTGGGGCCTATAGCAATCAGCCCCAGCATTTT.